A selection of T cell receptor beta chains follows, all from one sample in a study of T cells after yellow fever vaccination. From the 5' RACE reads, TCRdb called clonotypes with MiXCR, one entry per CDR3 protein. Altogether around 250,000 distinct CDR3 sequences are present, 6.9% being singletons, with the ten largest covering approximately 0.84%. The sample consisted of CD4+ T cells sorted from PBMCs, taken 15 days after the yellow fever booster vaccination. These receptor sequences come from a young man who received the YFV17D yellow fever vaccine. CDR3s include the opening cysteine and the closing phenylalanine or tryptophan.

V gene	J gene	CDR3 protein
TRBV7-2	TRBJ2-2	CASSKGMGNGELFF
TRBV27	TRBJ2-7	CASSLMASRTRVSEQYF
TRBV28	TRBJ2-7	CASSSTVPYEQYF
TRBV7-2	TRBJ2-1	CASSLVAEVKTNEQFF
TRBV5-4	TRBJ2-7	CASSLSRTDNEQYF
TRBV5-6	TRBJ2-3	CAISPGLTSDTQYF
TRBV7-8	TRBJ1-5	CASSFRTGTNQPQHF
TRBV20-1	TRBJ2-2	CSASRPAGELFF
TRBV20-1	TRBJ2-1	CSARLAEGYNEQFF
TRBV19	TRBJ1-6	CASSIEGGRNNNSPLHF
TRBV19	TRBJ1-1	CASTDPTENTEAFF
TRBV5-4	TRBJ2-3	CASRGRNFDTQYF
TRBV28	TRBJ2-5	CASSLSDTETQYF
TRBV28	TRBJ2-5	CASSYPPGLAGDETQYF
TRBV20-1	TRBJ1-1	CSAKQGSMNTEAFF